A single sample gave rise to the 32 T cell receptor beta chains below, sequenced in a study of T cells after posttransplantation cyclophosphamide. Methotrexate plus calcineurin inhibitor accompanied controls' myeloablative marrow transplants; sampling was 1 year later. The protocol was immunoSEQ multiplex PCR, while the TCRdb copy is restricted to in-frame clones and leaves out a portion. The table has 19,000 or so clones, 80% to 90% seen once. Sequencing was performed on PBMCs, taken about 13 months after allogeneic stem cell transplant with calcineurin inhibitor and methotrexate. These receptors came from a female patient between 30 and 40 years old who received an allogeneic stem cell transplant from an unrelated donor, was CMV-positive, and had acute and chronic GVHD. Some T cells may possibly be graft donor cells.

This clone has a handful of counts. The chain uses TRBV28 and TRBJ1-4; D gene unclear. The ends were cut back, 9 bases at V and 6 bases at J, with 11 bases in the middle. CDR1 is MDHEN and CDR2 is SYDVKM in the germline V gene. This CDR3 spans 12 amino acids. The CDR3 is CASMETYEKLFF. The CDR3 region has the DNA TGTGCCAGTATGGAGACCTATGAAAAACTGTTTTTT.

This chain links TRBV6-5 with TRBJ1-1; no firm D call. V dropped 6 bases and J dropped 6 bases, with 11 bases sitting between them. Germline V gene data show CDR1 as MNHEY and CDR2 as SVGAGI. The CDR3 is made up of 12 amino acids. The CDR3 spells CASSPRRAEAFF. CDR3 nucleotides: TGTGCCAGCAGCCCAAGGAGGGCTGAAGCTTTCTTT.

Here the CDR3 reads CASSLIGSGDEKLFF. The DNA for the CDR3 is TGTGCCAGCAGTTTAATAGGGTCAGGGGATGAAAAACTGTTTTTT. The chain uses TRBV6-5 and TRBJ1-4; a possible D gene is TRBD1 (6 bases). Germline CDR1 reads MNHEY; CDR2 reads SVGAGI. The CDR3 covers 15 residues. V dropped 4 bases and J dropped 6 bases, with 15 bases sitting between them.

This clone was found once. CDR3 sequence (DNA): TGTGCCAGCAGCTTGTTATTCGAAGGACTCAAAGAGACCCAGTACTTC. Protein sequence: CASSLLFEGLKETQYF. The J gene is TRBJ2-5, the V gene TRBV5-6, with D maybe TRBD2 (5 bases). V lost 1 base to trimming and J lost 3 bases, with 16 bases between them. The CDR3 length is 16 residues. Germline V CDR1 and CDR2: SGHDT, YYEEEE.

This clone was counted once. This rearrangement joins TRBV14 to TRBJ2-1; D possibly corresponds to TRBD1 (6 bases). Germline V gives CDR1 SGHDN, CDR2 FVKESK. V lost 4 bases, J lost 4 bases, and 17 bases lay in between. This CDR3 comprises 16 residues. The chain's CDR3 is CASSPLPGHHYNEQFF. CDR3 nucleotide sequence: TGTGCCAGCAGCCCTCTCCCGGGACATCATTACAATGAGCAGTTCTTC. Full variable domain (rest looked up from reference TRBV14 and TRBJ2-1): EAGVTQFPSHSVIEKGQTVTLRCDPISGHDNLYWYRRVMGKEIKFLLHFVKESKQDESGMPNNRFLAERTGGTYSTLKVQPAELEDSGVYFCASSPLPGHHYNEQFFGPGTRLTVL.

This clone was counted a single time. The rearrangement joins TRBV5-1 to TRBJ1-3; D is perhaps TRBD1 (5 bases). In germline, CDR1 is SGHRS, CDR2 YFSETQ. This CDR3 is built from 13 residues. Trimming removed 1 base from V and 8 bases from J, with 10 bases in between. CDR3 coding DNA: TGCGCCAGCAGCTTGAGGGAAGGGGACACCATATATTTT. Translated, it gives CASSLREGDTIYF.

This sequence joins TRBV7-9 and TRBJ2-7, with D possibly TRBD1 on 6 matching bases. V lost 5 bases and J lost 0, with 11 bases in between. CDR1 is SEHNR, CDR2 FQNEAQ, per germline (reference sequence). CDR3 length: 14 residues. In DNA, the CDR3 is TGTGCCAGCAGCCCCACAGGGAGCTCCTACGAGCAGTACTTC. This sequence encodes CASSPTGSSYEQYF.

CDR3 residues: CASSPASTPPYEQYF. The CDR3 bases are TGCGCCAGCAGCCCCGCTAGCACCCCACCCTACGAGCAGTACTTC. The rearrangement joins TRBV5-1 to TRBJ2-7, with D possibly TRBD2 on 5 matching bases. The CDR3 covers 15 residues. V was cut by 4 bases and J by 2 bases, with 16 bases left in between. In germline, CDR1 is SGHRS, CDR2 YFSETQ.

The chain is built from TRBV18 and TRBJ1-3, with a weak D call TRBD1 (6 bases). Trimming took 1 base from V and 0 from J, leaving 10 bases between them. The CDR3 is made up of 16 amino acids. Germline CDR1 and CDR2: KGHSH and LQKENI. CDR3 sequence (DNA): TGTGCCAGCTCACCACTACAGGGAAACTCTGGAAACACCATATATTTT. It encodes CASSPLQGNSGNTIYF.

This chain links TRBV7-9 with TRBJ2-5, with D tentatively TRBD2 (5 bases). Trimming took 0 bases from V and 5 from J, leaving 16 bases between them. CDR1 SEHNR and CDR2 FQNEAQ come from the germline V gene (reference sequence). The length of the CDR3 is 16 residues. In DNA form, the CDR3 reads TGTGCCAGCAGCTTAGCGGCTCCTATACTAGGGGAGACCCAGTACTTC. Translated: CASSLAAPILGETQYF.

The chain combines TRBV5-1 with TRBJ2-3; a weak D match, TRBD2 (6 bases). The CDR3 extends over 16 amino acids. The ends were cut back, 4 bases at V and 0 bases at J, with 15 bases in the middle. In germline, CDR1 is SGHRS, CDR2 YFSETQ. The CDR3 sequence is CASSEKVSGSTDTQYF. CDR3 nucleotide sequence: TGCGCCAGCAGCGAGAAAGTGAGCGGGAGCACAGATACGCAGTATTTT.

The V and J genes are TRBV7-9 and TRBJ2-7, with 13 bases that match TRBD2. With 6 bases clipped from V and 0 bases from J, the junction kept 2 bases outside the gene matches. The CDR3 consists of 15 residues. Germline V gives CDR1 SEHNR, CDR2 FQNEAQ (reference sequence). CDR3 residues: CASSGTSGNSYEQYF. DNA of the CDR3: TGTGCCAGCAGTGGGACTAGCGGGAACTCCTACGAGCAGTACTTC. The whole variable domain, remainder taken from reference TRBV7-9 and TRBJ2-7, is DTGVSQNPRHKITKRGQNVTFRCDPISEHNRLYWYRQTLGQGPEFLTYFQNEAQLEKSRLLSDRFSAERPKGSFSTLEIQRTEQGDSAMYLCASSGTSGNSYEQYFGPGTRLTVT.

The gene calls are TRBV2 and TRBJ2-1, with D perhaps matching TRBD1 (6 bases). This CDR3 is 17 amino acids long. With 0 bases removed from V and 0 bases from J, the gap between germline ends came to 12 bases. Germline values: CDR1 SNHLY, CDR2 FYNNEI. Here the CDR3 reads CASSEASGVHSYNEQFF. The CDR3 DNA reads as TGTGCCAGCAGTGAAGCGTCAGGGGTCCACTCCTACAATGAGCAGTTCTTC.

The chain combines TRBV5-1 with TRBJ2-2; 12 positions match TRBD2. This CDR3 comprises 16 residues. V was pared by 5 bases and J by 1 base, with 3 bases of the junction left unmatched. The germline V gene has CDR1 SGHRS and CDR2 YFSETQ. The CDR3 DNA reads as TGCGCCAGCAGTCAGGGACTAGCGGGGAACACCGGGGAGCTGTTTTTT. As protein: CASSQGLAGNTGELFF.

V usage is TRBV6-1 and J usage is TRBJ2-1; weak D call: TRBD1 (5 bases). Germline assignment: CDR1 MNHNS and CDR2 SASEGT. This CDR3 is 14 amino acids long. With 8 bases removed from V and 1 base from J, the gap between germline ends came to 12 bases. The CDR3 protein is CASGRQYSYNEQFF. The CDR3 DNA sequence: TGTGCCAGCGGACGACAGTATTCCTACAATGAGCAGTTCTTC.

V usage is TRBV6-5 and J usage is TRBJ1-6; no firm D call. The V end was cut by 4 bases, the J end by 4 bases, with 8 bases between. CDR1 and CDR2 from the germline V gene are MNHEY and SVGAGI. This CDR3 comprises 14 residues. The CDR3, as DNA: TGTGCCAGCAGTTTCCCTCTTTATAATTCACCCCTCCACTTT. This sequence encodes CASSFPLYNSPLHF.

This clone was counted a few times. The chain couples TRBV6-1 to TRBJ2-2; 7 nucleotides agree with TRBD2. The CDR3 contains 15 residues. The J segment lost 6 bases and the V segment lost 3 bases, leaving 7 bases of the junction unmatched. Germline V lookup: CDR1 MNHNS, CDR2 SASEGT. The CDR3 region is CASSDGGGRAGELFF. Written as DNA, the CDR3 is TGTGCCAGCAGTGATGGGGGGGGGAGGGCCGGGGAGCTGTTTTTT.

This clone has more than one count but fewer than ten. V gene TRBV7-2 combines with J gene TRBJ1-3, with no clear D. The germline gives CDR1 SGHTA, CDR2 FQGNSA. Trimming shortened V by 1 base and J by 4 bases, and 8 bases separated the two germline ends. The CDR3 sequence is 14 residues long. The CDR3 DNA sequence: TGTGCCAGCAGCTTAGGAGGGCGCGGAAACACCATATATTTT. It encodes CASSLGGRGNTIYF. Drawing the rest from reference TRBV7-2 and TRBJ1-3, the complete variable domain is GAGVSQSPSNKVTEKGKDVELRCDPISGHTALYWYRQSLGQGLEFLIYFQGNSAPDKSGLPSDRFSAERTGGSVSTLTIQRTQQEDSAVYLCASSLGGRGNTIYFGEGSWLTVV.

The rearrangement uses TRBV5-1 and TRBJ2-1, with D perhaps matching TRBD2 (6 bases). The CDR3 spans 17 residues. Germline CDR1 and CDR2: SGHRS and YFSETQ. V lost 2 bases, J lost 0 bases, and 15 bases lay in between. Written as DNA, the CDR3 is TGCGCCAGCAGCTTTTTTGGGAGGCGGAACTCCTACAATGAGCAGTTCTTC. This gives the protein CASSFFGRRNSYNEQFF.

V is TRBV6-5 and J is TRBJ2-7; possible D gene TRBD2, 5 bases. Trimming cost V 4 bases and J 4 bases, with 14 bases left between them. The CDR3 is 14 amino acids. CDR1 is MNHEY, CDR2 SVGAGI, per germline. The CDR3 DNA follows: TGTGCCAGCAGTTTTTCCCCTAGCTGGTACGAGCAGTACTTC. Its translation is CASSFSPSWYEQYF.

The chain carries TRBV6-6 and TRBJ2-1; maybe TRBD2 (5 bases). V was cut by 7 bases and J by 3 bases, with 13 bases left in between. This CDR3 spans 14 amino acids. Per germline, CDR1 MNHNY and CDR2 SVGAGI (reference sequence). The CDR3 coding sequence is TGTGCCAGCAATACTCTAGCAGACTACAATGAGCAGTTCTTC. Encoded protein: CASNTLADYNEQFF.

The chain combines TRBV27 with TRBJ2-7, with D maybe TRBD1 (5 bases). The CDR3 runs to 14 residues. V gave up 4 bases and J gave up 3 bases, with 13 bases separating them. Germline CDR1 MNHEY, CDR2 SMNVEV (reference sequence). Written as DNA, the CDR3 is TGTGCCAGCAGTTCAGGGCAGGTACTCTACGAGCAGTACTTC. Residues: CASSSGQVLYEQYF.

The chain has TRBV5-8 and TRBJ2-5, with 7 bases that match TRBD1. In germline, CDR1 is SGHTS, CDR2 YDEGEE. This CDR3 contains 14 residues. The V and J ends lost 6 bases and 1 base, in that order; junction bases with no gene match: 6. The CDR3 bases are TGTGCCAGCACCACCTGGGACAGCCAAGAGACCCAGTACTTC. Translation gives CASTTWDSQETQYF. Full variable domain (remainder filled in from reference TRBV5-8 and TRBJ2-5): EAGVTQSPTHLIKTRGQQATLRCSPISGHTSVYWYQQALGLGLQFLLWYDEGEERNRGNFPPRFSGRQFPNYSSELNVNALELEDSALYLCASTTWDSQETQYFGPGTRLLVL.

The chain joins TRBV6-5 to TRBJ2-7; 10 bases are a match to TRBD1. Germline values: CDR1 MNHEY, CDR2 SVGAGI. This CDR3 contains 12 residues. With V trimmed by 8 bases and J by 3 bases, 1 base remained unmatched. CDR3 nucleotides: TGTGCCAGCTGGACAGGGGGCTACGAGCAGTACTTC. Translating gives CASWTGGYEQYF.

The CDR3 reads CSVGTSGGKNIQYF. CDR3 coding DNA: TGCAGCGTTGGGACTAGCGGGGGGAAAAACATTCAGTACTTC. V is TRBV29-1 and J is TRBJ2-4; 14 nucleotides line up with TRBD2. The CDR3 loop spans 14 amino acids. Germline V gives CDR1 SQVTM, CDR2 ANQGSEA. Trimming cost V 4 bases and J 4 bases; bases outside gene matches: 0.

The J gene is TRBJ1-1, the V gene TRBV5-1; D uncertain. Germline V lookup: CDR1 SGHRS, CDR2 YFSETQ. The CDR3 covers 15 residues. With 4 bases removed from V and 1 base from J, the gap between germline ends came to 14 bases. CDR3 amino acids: CASSQLGLGNTEAFF. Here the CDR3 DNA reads TGCGCCAGCAGCCAGTTAGGACTCGGGAACACTGAAGCTTTCTTT.

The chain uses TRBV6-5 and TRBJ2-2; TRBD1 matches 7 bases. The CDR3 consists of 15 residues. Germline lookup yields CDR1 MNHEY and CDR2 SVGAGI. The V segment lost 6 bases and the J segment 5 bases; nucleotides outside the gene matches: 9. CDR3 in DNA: TGTGCCAGCAGACGTCAGGGGGTAGGGACCGGGGAGCTGTTTTTT. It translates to CASRRQGVGTGELFF.

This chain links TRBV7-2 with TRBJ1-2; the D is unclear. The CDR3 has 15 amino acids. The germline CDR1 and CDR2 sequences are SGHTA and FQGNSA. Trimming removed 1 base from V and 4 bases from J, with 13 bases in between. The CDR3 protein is CASSLDGRTGYGYTF. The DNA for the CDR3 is TGTGCCAGCAGCTTAGACGGTAGGACTGGCTATGGCTACACCTTC.

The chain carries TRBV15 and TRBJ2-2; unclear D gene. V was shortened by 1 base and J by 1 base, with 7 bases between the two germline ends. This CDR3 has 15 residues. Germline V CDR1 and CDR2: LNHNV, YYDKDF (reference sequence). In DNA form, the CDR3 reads TGTGCCACCAGCAGAGTTAGCCTGAACACCGGGGAGCTGTTTTTT. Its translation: CATSRVSLNTGELFF.

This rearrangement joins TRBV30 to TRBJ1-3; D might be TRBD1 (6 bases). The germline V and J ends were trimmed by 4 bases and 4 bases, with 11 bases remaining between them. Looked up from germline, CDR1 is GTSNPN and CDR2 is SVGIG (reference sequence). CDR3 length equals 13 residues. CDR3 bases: TGTGCCTGGATGACGGGGGGCGGAAACACCATATATTTT. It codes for CAWMTGGGNTIYF.

CDR3 region: CASSQAGGHTLYGYTF. The CDR3 DNA reads as TGTGCCAGCAGCCAAGCTGGGGGACATACCCTCTATGGCTACACCTTC. The V call is TRBV14, the J call TRBJ1-2, with D perhaps TRBD1 (6 bases). From germline, CDR1 is SGHDN and CDR2 FVKESK. This CDR3 contains 16 residues. Trimming took off 1 base at V and 4 bases at J, with 16 bases between the two ends.

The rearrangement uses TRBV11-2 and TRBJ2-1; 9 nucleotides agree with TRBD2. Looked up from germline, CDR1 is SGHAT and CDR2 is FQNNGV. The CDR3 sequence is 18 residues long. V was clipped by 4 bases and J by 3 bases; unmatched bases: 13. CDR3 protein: CASSSGTSSGPDYNEQFF. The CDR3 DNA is TGTGCCAGCAGCTCAGGGACTAGCTCCGGGCCGGACTACAATGAGCAGTTCTTC.